These T cell receptor beta chains were read from a single sample in a study of OX40 agonist ivuxolimab in advanced cancers. This table comes from immunoSEQ multiplex PCR, and its TCRdb copy is limited to in-frame clones, with some not included. The sample lists 30,000 to 40,000 clones, roughly 82% occurring once. Sequenced here: CD4+ or CD8+ T cells sorted from blood, sampled in a trial of the OX40 agonist ivuxolimab. The receptors shown here come from an adult with an advanced solid tumor such as melanoma, head and neck, liver or kidney cancer. CDR3s leave out the opening cysteine and the closing phenylalanine or tryptophan.

cdr3_aa	j_call	v_call
ASSQDTVFRDEQF	TRBJ2-1	TRBV4-1
ASSPRGTRNEQF	TRBJ2-1	TRBV19
ASSSTGHTEAF	TRBJ1-1	TRBV6-6
ASSQGFRDGYT	TRBJ1-2	TRBV2
ASSLLAGVNTGELF	TRBJ2-2	TRBV5-1
ASSSTGEVADTQY	TRBJ2-3	TRBV28
ASSLDSTGVETQY	TRBJ2-5	TRBV7-2
ATGAGNTIY	TRBJ1-3	TRBV19
ASTSWEAEVYGYT	TRBJ1-2	TRBV7-9
SVEEGGGPDTQY	TRBJ2-3	TRBV29-1
ASSLGLAGGVGTDTQY	TRBJ2-3	TRBV5-8
ASSSRRDRGLGNQPQH	TRBJ1-5	TRBV7-2
ASRPTAFGGALETQY	TRBJ2-5	TRBV2
ASSLGDRGRGNEQF	TRBJ2-1	TRBV11-3
ASSESILVSGANVLT	TRBJ2-6	TRBV10-2
ASSQLGGSYEQY	TRBJ2-7	TRBV14
ASSSGSRNTGELF	TRBJ2-2	TRBV7-6
ASSGMNSGQETQY	TRBJ2-5	TRBV7-6
ASSLATRGHEQY	TRBJ2-7	TRBV13
ASSPSTSLGEQY	TRBJ2-7	TRBV19
ASSGQGANEKLF	TRBJ1-4	TRBV5-1
ASSIGQSNTGELF	TRBJ2-2	TRBV19
ASSPPSVSYEQY	TRBJ2-7	TRBV18
ASTRTSGGGQTQY	TRBJ2-5	TRBV6-5
ASSRTRILAGFTDTQY	TRBJ2-3	TRBV7-8
ASSLASVGDYGYT	TRBJ1-2	TRBV11-1
ASSKGILGGDTQY	TRBJ2-3	TRBV6-5
ASSPPGQAPYEQY	.	TRBV19
ASNKGTETGELF	TRBJ2-2	TRBV2
ASSYYGGFVEAF	TRBJ1-1	TRBV6-5
ASGRGGLSYGYT	TRBJ1-2	TRBV6-5
ASSLDGQNNQPQH	TRBJ1-5	TRBV11-2
ASSSGRQNYGYT	TRBJ1-2	TRBV7-8
ASSPEGREGQREQY	TRBJ2-7	TRBV5-6
ASSQGGTGGWDTQY	TRBJ2-3	TRBV14
ASSPQGKPQETQY	TRBJ2-5	TRBV4-1
ASSYSRDQPQH	TRBJ1-5	TRBV6-5
ASSIQDTDTQY	TRBJ2-3	TRBV19
ASSVSLYGYT	TRBJ1-2	TRBV19
ASSIAAGTSVQY	TRBJ2-4	TRBV19
ASSLLPPRGGGYNEQF	TRBJ2-1	TRBV11-2
ASSPGLDAFYEQY	TRBJ2-7	TRBV4-3